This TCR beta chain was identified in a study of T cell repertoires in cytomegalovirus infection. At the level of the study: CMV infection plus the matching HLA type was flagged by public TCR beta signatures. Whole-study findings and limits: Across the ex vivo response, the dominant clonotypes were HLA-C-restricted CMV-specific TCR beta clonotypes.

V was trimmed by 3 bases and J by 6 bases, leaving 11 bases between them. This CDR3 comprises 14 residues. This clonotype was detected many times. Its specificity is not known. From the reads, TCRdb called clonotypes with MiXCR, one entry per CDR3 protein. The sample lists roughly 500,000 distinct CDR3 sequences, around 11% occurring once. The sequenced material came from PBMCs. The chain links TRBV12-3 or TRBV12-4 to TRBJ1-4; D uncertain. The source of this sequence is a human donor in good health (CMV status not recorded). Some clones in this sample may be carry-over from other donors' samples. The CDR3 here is CASSLAPADEKLFF. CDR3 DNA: TGTGCCAGCAGTTTGGCACCCGCGGATGAAAAACTGTTTTTT.